The rows below give T cell receptor beta chains drawn from one sample of a study of tumor-infiltrating lymphocytes in primary liver carcinoma. One entry per CDR3 protein, called by TCRdb with MiXCR from the multiplex PCR reads. The data show approximately 73,000 distinct CDR3 sequences, with over 70% seen just once and roughly 13% held by the top ten. Sequenced input: liver tumor tissue from sampling region 4. All receptors derive from a woman aged 55-70 years with primary liver carcinoma and hepatitis B virus infection. Both conserved end residues are part of each CDR3. A D gene is named only where the DNA matches it firmly. Rows give clone size only sometimes, using once, few, many, or a class for an expanded clone.

D gene	V gene	clone size	J gene	CDR3 DNA	CDR3 protein
-	TRBV11-2	medium-sized	TRBJ1-1	TGTGCCAGCAGCTTACAGGTTAACACTGAAGCTTTCTTT	CASSLQVNTEAFF
-	TRBV6-5	-	TRBJ2-3	TGTGTCAGCAGTTACAGGGGCGGGAGAACTTCATATACGCAGTATTTT	CVSSYRGGRTSYTQYF
TRBD1	TRBV7-3	few	TRBJ2-7	TGTGCCAGCAGCTCGGGACAGGGGGCCTACGAGCAGTACTTC	CASSSGQGAYEQYF
TRBD2	TRBV12-3/TRBV12-4	-	TRBJ2-7	TGTGCCAGCAGTAGGCAACTAGCGGGAGTCGAGCAGTGCTTC	CASSRQLAGVEQCF
TRBD1	TRBV6-1	-	TRBJ1-5	TGTATCAGCAGCAGGACAGGCGGCAATCAGCCCCAGCATTTT	CISSRTGGNQPQHF
TRBD2	TRBV5-5	many	TRBJ2-1	TGTGCCAGCAGCTGGCTAGCGGGAGGATACAATGAGCAGTTCTTC	CASSWLAGGYNEQFF
-	TRBV6-1	-	TRBJ1-1	TGTGCCTGCTGGAGGGGGATTCTGAACACTGAAGCTTTCTTT	CACWRGILNTEAFF
-	TRBV11-1	-	TRBJ2-2	TGTGCCAGCAGCTTAGGGGCCAGGCGGACGGCCGGGGAGCTGTTTTTT	CASSLGARRTAGELFF
-	TRBV12-3/TRBV12-4	-	TRBJ1-1	TGTGCTAGCAGGTACATGGGGGTACGGACTGAAGCTTTCTTT	CASRYMGVRTEAFF
-	TRBV29-1	-	TRBJ2-5	TGCAGCGTCGAGGCAGGGGACGCGGAGACCAAGTACTTC	CSVEAGDAETKYF
TRBD2	TRBV11-3	-	TRBJ2-1	TGTGCCTACAGCCCTTGGGGTAGCGGGAACAATGAGCAGTTCTTC	CAYSPWGSGNNEQFF
-	TRBV12-2	once	TRBJ2-7	TGTGCAACTCGCTTAGTGCGGCCCGAGCGGTCGAGCTCCTACGAGCAGTACTTC	CATRLVRPERSSSYEQYF
-	TRBV6-5	-	TRBJ2-7	TGTGTCAGCAGTTACTCGCCAGCCCGTTCCTACGAGCAGTATTTC	CVSSYSPARSYEQYF
-	TRBV11-2	-	TRBJ2-1	TGTGCCTGCAGCAGGACAGCCTACAATGAGCAGCCCTTC	CACSRTAYNEQPF
-	TRBV4-1	-	TRBJ2-3	TGTGCCAGCATCCGAGAATTTTTGGTAGATACGCAGTATTTT	CASIREFLVDTQYF
-	TRBV6-4	few	TRBJ2-6	TGTGCCAGCAGTGACTCGACGTCTGCAGGGGCCAACGTCCTGACTTTC	CASSDSTSAGANVLTF
-	TRBV11-3	-	TRBJ2-1	TGTGTCAGCTTAGATGGAGGGGTCTACAATGAGCAGTTCTTC	CVSLDGGVYNEQFF
-	TRBV12-3/TRBV12-4	many	TRBJ1-3	TGTGCCAGCAGTTTGCATCGCTGGACGACGGCAGACCCCTCTGGAAACACCATATATTTT	CASSLHRWTTADPSGNTIYF
-	TRBV12-3/TRBV12-4	-	TRBJ1-1	TGTGCCATCACCTACCAGCACCCGAACAGTGAAGCTTTCTTT	CAITYQHPNSEAFF
-	TRBV6-5	-	TRBJ2-7	TGTGCCAGCAGCCCCGAGGGGGGATCCTACGAGCAATACTTC	CASSPEGGSYEQYF
TRBD2	TRBV11-2	-	TRBJ2-3	TGCGCCAGCGGTCCTGGACTAGCGGGCCCAGATACGCAGTATTTT	CASGPGLAGPDTQYF
-	TRBV11-2	once	TRBJ1-2	TGTGTCAGCAGCTTCGGGGACGGGGATAATGGCTACACCTTC	CVSSFGDGDNGYTF
-	TRBV28	many	TRBJ1-2	TGTGCCAGCAGTTTAGTGGGGCAGGGATACTATGGCTACACCTTC	CASSLVGQGYYGYTF
-	TRBV12-3/TRBV12-4	many	TRBJ1-2	TGTGCCAGCAGTTTCCCCGGGGATGGCTACACCTTC	CASSFPGDGYTF
-	TRBV14	-	TRBJ2-1	TGTGCCAGCAGCCTTCTCAGGGGCTTAACTGGCAATGGGCAGTTCTTC	CASSLLRGLTGNGQFF
-	TRBV6-2/TRBV6-3	many	TRBJ2-7	TGTGCCAGCAGTCCACACCTCTACGAGCAGTACTTC	CASSPHLYEQYF
TRBD2	TRBV5-4	-	TRBJ2-5	TGTGTCAGCAGCCCCGGGGTTGCGGGAGTTCAAGAGACCCAGTACTTC	CVSSPGVAGVQETQYF